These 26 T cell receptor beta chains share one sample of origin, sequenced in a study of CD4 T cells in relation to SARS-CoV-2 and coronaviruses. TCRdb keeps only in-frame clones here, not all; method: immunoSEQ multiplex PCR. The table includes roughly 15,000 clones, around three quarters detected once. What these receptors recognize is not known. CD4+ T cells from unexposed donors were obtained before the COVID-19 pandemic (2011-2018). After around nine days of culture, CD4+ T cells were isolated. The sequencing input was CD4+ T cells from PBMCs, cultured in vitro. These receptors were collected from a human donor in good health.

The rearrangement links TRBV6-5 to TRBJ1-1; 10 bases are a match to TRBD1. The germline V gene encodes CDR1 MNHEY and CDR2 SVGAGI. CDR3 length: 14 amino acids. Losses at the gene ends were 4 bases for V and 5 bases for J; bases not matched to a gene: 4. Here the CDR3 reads CASSLDRGGTEAFF. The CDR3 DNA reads TGTGCCAGCAGTTTGGACAGGGGGGGAACTGAAGCTTTCTTT.

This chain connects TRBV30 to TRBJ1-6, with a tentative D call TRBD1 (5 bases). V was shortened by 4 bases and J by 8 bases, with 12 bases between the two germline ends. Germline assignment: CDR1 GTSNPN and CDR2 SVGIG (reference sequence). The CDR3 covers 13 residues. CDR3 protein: CAWTARVDSPLHF. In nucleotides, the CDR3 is TGTGCCTGGACTGCCAGGGTTGATTCACCCCTCCACTTT.

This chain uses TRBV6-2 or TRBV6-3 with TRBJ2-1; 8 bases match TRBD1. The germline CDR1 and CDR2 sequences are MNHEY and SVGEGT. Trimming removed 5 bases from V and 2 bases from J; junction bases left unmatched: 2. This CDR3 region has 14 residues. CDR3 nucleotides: TGTGCCAGCAGTCAGGGGGCGGCCTACAATGAGCAGTTCTTC. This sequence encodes CASSQGAAYNEQFF.

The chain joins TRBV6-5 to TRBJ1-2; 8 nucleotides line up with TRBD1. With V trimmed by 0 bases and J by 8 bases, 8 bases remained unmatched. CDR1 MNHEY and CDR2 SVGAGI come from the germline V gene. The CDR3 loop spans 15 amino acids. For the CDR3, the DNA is TGTGCCAGCAGTTACTCGGATCTACAGGGGGAGGGCTACACCTTC. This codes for CASSYSDLQGEGYTF.

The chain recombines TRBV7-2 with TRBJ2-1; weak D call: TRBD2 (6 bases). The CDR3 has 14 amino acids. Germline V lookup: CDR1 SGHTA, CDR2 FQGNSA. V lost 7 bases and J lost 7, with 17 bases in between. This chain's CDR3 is CASNTGGLKNEQFF. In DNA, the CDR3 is TGTGCCAGCAACACCGGAGGACTAAAGAATGAGCAGTTCTTC.

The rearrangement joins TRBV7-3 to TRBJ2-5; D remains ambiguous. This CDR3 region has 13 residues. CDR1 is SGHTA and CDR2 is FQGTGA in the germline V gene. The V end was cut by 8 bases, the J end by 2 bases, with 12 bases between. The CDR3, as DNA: TGTGCCAGCTCTTTGACCCTGCAAGAGACCCAGTACTTC. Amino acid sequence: CASSLTLQETQYF. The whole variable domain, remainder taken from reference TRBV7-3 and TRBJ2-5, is GAGVSQTPSNKVTEKGKYVELRCDPISGHTALYWYRQSLGQGPEFLIYFQGTGAADDSGLPNDRFFAVRPEGSVSTLKIQRTERGDSAVYLCASSLTLQETQYFGPGTRLLVL.

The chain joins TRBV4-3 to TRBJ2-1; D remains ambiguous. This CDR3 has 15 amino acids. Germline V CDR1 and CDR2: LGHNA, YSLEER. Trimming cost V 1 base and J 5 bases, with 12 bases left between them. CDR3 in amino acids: CASSQGVSGHNEQFF. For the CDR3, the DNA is TGCGCCAGCAGCCAAGGAGTCTCCGGACACAATGAGCAGTTCTTC.

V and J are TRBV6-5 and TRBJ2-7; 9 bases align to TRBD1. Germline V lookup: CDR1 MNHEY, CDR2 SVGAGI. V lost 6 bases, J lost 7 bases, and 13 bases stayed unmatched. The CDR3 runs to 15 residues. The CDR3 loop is CASSQKQGAGFEQYF. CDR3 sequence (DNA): TGTGCCAGCAGCCAAAAACAGGGGGCGGGTTTTGAGCAGTACTTC.

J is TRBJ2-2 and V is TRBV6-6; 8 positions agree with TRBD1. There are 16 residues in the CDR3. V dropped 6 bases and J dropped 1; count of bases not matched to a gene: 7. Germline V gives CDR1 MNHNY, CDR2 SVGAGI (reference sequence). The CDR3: CASSLTGALNTGELFF. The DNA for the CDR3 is TGTGCCAGCAGCTTGACAGGGGCCCTGAACACCGGGGAGCTGTTTTTT.

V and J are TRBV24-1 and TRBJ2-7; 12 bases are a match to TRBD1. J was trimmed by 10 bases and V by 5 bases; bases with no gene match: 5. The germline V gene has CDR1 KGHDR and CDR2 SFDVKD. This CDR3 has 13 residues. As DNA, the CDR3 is TGTGCCACCAGTGCCTCCGGGACAGGGGGCCAGTACTTC. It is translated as CATSASGTGGQYF.

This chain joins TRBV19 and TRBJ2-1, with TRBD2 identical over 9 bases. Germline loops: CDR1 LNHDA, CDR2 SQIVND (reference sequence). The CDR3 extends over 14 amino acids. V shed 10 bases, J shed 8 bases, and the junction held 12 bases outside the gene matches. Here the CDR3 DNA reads TGTGCCATCGCTGAGGCGGGAGGGCCTTATGAGCAGTTCTTC. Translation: CAIAEAGGPYEQFF.

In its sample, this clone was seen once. CDR3 DNA sequence: TGTGCCAGCAGCCAGTTATCCACTGAAGCTTTCTTT. It is translated as CASSQLSTEAFF. V usage is TRBV7-9 and J usage is TRBJ1-1; D uncertain. The germline CDR1 and CDR2 sequences are SEHNR and FQNEAQ (reference sequence). The CDR3 consists of 12 residues. V was trimmed by 5 bases and J by 4 bases, leaving 8 bases between them.

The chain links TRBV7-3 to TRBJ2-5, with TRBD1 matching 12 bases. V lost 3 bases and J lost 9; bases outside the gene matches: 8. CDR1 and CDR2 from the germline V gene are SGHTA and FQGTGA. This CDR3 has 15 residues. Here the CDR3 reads CASSFESGQGAPQYF. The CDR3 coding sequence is TGTGCCAGCAGCTTCGAGTCGGGACAGGGGGCCCCCCAGTACTTC.

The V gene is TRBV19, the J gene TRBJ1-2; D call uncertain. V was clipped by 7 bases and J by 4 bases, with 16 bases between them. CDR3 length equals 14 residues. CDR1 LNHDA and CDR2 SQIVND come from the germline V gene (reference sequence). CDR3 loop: CASTDGHLTYGYTF. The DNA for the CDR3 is TGTGCCAGTACGGACGGGCATCTCACCTATGGCTACACCTTC.

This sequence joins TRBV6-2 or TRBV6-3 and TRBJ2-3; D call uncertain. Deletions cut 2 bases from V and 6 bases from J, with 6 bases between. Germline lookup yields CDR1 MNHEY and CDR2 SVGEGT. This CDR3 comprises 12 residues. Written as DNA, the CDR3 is TGTGCCAGCAGTTACCCCTCGGATACGCAGTATTTT. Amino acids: CASSYPSDTQYF.

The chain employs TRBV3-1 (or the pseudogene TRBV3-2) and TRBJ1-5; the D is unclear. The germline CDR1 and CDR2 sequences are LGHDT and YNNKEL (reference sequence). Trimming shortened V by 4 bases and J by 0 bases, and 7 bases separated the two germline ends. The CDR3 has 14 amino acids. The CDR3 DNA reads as TGTGCCAGCAGCCCGGCGGATAGCAATCAGCCCCAGCATTTT. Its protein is CASSPADSNQPQHF.

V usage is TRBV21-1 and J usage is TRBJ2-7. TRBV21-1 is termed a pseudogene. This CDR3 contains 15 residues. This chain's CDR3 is CASSKLGRSSYEQYF. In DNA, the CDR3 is TGTGCCAGCAGCAAGTTAGGGCGCTCCTCCTACGAGCAGTACTTC.

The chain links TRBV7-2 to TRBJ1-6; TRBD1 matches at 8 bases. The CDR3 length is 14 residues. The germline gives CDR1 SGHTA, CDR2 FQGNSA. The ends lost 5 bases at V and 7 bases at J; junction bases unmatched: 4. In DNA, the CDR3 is TGTGCCAGCAGCCGGACAGGGTTGAATTCACCCCTCCACTTT. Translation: CASSRTGLNSPLHF.

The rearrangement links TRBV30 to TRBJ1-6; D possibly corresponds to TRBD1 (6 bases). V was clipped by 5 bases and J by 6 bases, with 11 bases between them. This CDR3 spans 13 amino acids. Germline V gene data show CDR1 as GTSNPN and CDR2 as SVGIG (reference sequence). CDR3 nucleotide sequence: TGTGCCTGGCGGGGGACAAGTAATTCACCCCTCCACTTT. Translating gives CAWRGTSNSPLHF.

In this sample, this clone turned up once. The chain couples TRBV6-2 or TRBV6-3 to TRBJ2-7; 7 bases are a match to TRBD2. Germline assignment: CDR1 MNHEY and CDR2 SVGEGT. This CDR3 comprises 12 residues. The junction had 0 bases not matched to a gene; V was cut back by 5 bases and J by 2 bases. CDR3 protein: CASSAGAYEQYF. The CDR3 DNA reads TGTGCCAGCAGTGCGGGAGCCTACGAGCAGTACTTC.

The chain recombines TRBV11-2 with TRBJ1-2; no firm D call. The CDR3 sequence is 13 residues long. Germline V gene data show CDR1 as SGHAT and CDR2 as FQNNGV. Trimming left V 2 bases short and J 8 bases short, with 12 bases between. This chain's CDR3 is CASSLFAAAGYTF. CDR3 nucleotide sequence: TGTGCCAGCAGCTTATTCGCCGCCGCGGGCTACACCTTC.

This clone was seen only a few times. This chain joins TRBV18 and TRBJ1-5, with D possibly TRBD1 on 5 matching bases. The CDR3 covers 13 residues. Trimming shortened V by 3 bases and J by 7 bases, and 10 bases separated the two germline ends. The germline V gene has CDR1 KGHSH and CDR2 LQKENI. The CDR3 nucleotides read TGTGCCAGCTCACCGCGAGGGGACCAGCCCCAGCATTTT. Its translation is CASSPRGDQPQHF.

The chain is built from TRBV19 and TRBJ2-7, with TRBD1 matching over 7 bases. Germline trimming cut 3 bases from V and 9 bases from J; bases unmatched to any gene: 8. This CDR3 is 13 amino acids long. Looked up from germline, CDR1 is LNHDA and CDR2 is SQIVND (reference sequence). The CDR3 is CASSMRTGGSQYF. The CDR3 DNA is TGTGCCAGTAGTATGAGGACAGGAGGTTCGCAGTACTTC.

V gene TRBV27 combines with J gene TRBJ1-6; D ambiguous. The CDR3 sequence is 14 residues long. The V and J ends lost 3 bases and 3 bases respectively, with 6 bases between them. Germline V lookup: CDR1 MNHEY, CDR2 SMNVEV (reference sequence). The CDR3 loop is CASSLTDYNSPLHF. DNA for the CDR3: TGTGCCAGCAGTTTGACGGACTATAATTCACCCCTCCACTTT.

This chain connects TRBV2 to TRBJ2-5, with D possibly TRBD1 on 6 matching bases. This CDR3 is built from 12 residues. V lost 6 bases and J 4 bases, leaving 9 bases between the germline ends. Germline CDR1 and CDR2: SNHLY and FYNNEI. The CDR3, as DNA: TGTGCCAGCAGAGGACAGTCAGAGACCCAGTACTTC. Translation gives CASRGQSETQYF.

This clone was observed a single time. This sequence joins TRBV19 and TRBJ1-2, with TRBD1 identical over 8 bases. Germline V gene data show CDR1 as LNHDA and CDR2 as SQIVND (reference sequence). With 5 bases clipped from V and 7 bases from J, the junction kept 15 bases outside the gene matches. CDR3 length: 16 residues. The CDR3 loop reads CASSPPAGTGLGGYTF. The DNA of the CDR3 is TGTGCCAGTAGTCCCCCCGCCGGGACAGGCCTAGGTGGCTACACCTTC.